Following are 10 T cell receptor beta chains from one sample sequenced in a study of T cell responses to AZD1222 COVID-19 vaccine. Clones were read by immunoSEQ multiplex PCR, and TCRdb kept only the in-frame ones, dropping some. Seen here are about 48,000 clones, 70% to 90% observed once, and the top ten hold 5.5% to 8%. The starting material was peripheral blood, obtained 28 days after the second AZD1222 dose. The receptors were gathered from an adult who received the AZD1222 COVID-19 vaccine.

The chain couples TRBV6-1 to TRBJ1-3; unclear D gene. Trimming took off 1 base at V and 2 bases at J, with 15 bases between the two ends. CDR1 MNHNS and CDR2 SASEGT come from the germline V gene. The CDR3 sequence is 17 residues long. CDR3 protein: CASSEGGWQDAGNTIYF. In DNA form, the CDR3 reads TGTGCCAGCAGTGAAGGCGGGTGGCAGGACGCTGGAAACACCATATATTTT.

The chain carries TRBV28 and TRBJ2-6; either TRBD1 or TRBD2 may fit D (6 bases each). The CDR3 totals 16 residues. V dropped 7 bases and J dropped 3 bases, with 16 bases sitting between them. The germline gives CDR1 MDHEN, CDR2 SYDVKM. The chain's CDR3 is CASTPFRGVGANVLTF. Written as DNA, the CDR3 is TGTGCCAGCACCCCTTTTAGGGGGGTTGGGGCCAACGTCCTGACTTTC.

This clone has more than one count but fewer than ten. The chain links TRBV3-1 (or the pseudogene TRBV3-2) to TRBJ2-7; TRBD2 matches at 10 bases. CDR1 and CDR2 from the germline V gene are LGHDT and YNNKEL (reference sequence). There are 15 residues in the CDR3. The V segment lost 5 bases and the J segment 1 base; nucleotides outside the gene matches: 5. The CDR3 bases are TGTGCCAGCAGCAATGGACTAGCGGTATCCTACGAGCAGTACTTC. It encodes CASSNGLAVSYEQYF.

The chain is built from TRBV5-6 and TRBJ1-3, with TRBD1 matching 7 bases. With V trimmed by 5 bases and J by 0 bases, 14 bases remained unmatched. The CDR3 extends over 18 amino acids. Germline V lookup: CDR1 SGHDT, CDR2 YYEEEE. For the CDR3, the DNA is TGTGCCAGCAGTTCACGAACAGGGGTAGTATACTCTGGAAACACCATATATTTT. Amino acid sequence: CASSSRTGVVYSGNTIYF.

Here the CDR3 reads CASSLTAGGSTDTQYF. CDR3 DNA: TGTGCCAGCAGTTTAACGGCGGGAGGTTCCACAGATACGCAGTATTTT. The rearrangement uses TRBV28 and TRBJ2-3; 8 nucleotides match TRBD2. V was pared by 2 bases and J by 2 bases, with 6 bases of the junction left unmatched. The V gene's germline CDR1 is MDHEN and CDR2 SYDVKM. The length of the CDR3 is 16 residues. Based on the CDR3 plus reference TRBV28 and TRBJ2-3, the full variable domain is DVKVTQSSRYLVKRTGEKVFLECVQDMDHENMFWYRQDPGLGLRLIYFSYDVKMKEKGDIPEGYSVSREKKERFSLILESASTNQTSMYLCASSLTAGGSTDTQYFGPGTRLTVL.

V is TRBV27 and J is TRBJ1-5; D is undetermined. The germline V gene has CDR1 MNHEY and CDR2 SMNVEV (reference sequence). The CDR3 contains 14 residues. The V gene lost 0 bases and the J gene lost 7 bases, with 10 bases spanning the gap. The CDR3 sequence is CASSLSRFGQPQHF. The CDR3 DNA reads TGTGCCAGCAGTTTATCTCGCTTCGGGCAGCCCCAGCATTTT.

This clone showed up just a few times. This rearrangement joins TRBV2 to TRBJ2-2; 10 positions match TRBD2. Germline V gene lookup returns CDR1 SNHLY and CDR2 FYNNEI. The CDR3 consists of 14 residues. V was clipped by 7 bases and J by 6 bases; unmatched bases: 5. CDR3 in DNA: TGTGCCAGCAACCGGCTAGCGGGAGCCGGGGAGCTGTTTTTT. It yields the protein CASNRLAGAGELFF.

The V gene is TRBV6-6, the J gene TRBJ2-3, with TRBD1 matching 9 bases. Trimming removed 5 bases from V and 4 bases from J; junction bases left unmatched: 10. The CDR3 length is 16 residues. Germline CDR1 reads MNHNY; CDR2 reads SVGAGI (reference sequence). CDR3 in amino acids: CASSNTGQGRADTQYF. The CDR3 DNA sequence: TGTGCCAGCAGTAATACTGGACAGGGGCGCGCAGATACGCAGTATTTT.

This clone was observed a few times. CDR3 coding DNA: TGTGCCAGCAGTTTAACCATACTAGCCAAAAACATTCAGTACTTC. Its protein is CASSLTILAKNIQYF. The chain couples TRBV28 to TRBJ2-4; D not resolved. The germline V gene has CDR1 MDHEN and CDR2 SYDVKM. Trimming took 2 bases from V and 0 from J, leaving 8 bases between them. The CDR3 length is 15 residues.

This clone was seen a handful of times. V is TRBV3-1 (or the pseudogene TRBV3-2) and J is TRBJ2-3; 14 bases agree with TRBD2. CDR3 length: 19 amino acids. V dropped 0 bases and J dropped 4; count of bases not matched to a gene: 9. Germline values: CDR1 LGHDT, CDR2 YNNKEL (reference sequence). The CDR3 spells CASSQDLPRGLAGADTQYF. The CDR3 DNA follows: TGTGCCAGCAGCCAAGATCTTCCCCGGGGACTAGCGGGAGCAGATACGCAGTATTTT.